Each of the 19 T cell receptor beta chains below was sequenced from the same sample in a study of response to subunit inactivated influenza vaccine. TCRdb ran MiXCR on the RT-PCR reads and lists one entry per CDR3 protein. This sample yields hundreds of thousands of distinct CDR3 sequences, of which 7.6% are seen a single time; roughly 13% belongs to the top ten. Sequences were derived from PBMCs from blood, sampled less than 30 months after vaccination. The receptors were sampled from a man aged 50 to 69 who received an inactivated influenza vaccine.

The chain couples TRBV20-1 to TRBJ2-2; 8 positions agree with TRBD2. The junction had 7 bases not matched to a gene; V was cut back by 6 bases and J by 1 base. Per germline, CDR1 DFQATT and CDR2 SNEGSKA (reference sequence). The CDR3 sequence is 15 residues long. This chain's CDR3 is CSALGLDLNTGELFF. The CDR3 DNA reads TGCAGTGCATTGGGACTAGACCTGAACACCGGGGAGCTGTTTTTT.

V usage is TRBV29-1 and J usage is TRBJ2-5; possible D gene TRBD1, 6 bases. The CDR3 is 14 residues long. V gave up 6 bases and J gave up 3 bases, with 17 bases separating them. Looked up from germline, CDR1 is SQVTM and CDR2 is ANQGSEA. The CDR3 DNA reads TGCAGCGTCAGGGGTGCAGGGGTCAAAGAGACCCAGTACTTC. As protein: CSVRGAGVKETQYF.

The sample holds many counts of this clonotype. The chain links TRBV6-6 to TRBJ1-6; D unresolved. Germline assignment: CDR1 MNHNY and CDR2 SVGAGI (reference sequence). The CDR3 has 12 amino acids. The V gene lost 0 bases and the J gene lost 10 bases, with 4 bases spanning the gap. This CDR3 is CASSYSNSPLHF. The CDR3 nucleotides read TGTGCCAGCAGTTACTCGAACTCACCCCTCCACTTT.

V gene TRBV5-5 combines with J gene TRBJ2-1; TRBD2 matches 9 bases. The CDR3 length is 13 residues. The germline V gene encodes CDR1 SGHKS and CDR2 YYEKEE (reference sequence). The V gene end was trimmed by 7 bases and the J gene end by 8 bases; junction bases not matched to a gene: 7. CDR3 amino acids: CASGLAPRHEQFF. CDR3 nucleotides: TGTGCCAGCGGACTAGCGCCTAGGCATGAGCAGTTCTTC.

This clonotype was counted only a few times. The CDR3 reads CSARRQDKSAGELFF. CDR3 nucleotides: TGCAGTGCTAGAAGACAGGACAAGTCGGCCGGGGAGCTGTTTTTT. The chain uses TRBV20-1 and TRBJ2-2; D is possibly TRBD1 (6 bases). Per germline, CDR1 DFQATT and CDR2 SNEGSKA (reference sequence). The V end lost 2 bases, the J end lost 6 bases, and 16 bases lay between the germline ends. The CDR3 is 15 amino acids.

This clonotype was observed many times. The V and J genes are TRBV20-1 and TRBJ2-7, with 9 bases identical to TRBD2. This CDR3 contains 15 residues. With 2 bases clipped from V and 4 bases from J, the junction kept 9 bases outside the gene matches. In germline, CDR1 is DFQATT, CDR2 SNEGSKA (reference sequence). The CDR3 DNA reads as TGCAGTGCTAGAACCGGGACTAGCATACCTTACGAGCAGTACTTC. This sequence encodes CSARTGTSIPYEQYF.

This clonotype showed up just a few times. The J gene is TRBJ2-7, the V gene TRBV6-2 or TRBV6-3, with D possibly TRBD1 on 5 matching bases. Germline V gives CDR1 MNHEY, CDR2 SVGEGT. Trimming removed 3 bases at V and 2 bases at J, with 14 bases between. This CDR3 has 15 amino acids. CDR3 bases: TGTGCCAGCAGTTATCATCCCCAGGGCGCCTACGAGCAGTACTTC. The encoded protein is CASSYHPQGAYEQYF.

This chain connects TRBV12-3 or TRBV12-4 to TRBJ1-1; 9 bases line up with TRBD1. The length of the CDR3 is 13 residues. After removal of 6 bases from V and 1 base from J, the junction contained 0 bases not matched to a gene. The CDR3 DNA follows: TGTGCCAGCAGGGACAGGGGGAACACTGAAGCTTTCTTT. It is translated as CASRDRGNTEAFF.

This clonotype appeared a few times. The chain has TRBV19 and TRBJ2-2; 9 bases fit TRBD1. V lost 5 bases to trimming and J lost 3 bases; unmatched junction nucleotides: 7. Per germline, CDR1 LNHDA and CDR2 SQIVND (reference sequence). The CDR3 runs 16 residues. CDR3 region: CASSPTGGGHTGELFF. The CDR3 DNA follows: TGTGCCAGTAGTCCTACAGGGGGCGGACACACCGGGGAGCTGTTTTTT.

This clonotype was seen many times. The rearrangement uses TRBV6-5 and TRBJ1-2; no firm D call. Between the trimmed V and J ends, which lost 2 bases and 1 base, there was a span of 5 bases. Looked up from germline, CDR1 is MNHEY and CDR2 is SVGAGI. The CDR3 totals 13 residues. CDR3 loop: CASSYGLNYGYTF. The CDR3 DNA follows: TGTGCCAGCAGTTACGGCCTTAACTATGGCTACACCTTC.

The rearrangement uses TRBV7-9 and TRBJ1-5; 7 nucleotides match TRBD1. Germline-derived CDR1 and CDR2 are SEHNR and FQNEAQ (reference sequence). The junction had 8 bases not matched to a gene; V was cut back by 5 bases and J by 7 bases. This CDR3 is built from 14 residues. The CDR3 region has the DNA TGTGCCAGCAGCGCCACGACAGGGAACCAGCCCCAGCATTTT. Encoded protein: CASSATTGNQPQHF. The full variable domain, in which reference TRBV7-9 and TRBJ1-5 provide the parts outside the CDR3, is DTGVSQNPRHKITKRGQNVTFRCDPISEHNRLYWYRQTLGQGPEFLTYFQNEAQLEKSRLLSDRFSAERPKGSFSTLEIQRTEQGDSAMYLCASSATTGNQPQHFGDGTRLSIL.

The chain uses TRBV12-3 or TRBV12-4 and TRBJ2-1, with 7 bases lining up with TRBD2. V shed 2 bases and J 3 bases; nucleotides not matched to a gene: 4. The CDR3 covers 15 residues. CDR3 coding DNA: TGTGCCAGCAGTTTAATGCGGGGGAACTACAATGAGCAGTTCTTC. Translating gives CASSLMRGNYNEQFF.

This clonotype has just a few counts. This rearrangement joins TRBV28 to TRBJ2-1, with 9 bases aligning to TRBD2. The J segment lost 0 bases and the V segment lost 4 bases, leaving 10 bases of the junction unmatched. The V gene's germline CDR1 is MDHEN and CDR2 SYDVKM. The CDR3 contains 18 residues. CDR3 region: CASSSPRSGSGSYNEQFF. Written as DNA, the CDR3 is TGTGCCAGCAGTTCCCCCCGTAGCGGGAGTGGCTCCTACAATGAGCAGTTCTTC.

The sample holds many counts of this clonotype. The chain is built from TRBV5-1 and TRBJ2-7; D remains ambiguous. The CDR3 is made up of 13 amino acids. Germline V CDR1 and CDR2: SGHRS, YFSETQ. Trimming pared 7 bases from V and 6 bases from J, leaving 17 bases between. Written as DNA, the CDR3 is TGCGCCAGCGCGTTTTCAGGCAGTAGCGAGCAGTACTTC. This translates into CASAFSGSSEQYF.

The V gene is TRBV7-9, the J gene TRBJ1-3, with D maybe TRBD1 (5 bases). The germline V gene has CDR1 SEHNR and CDR2 FQNEAQ (reference sequence). The CDR3 has 15 amino acids. The V and J ends lost 0 bases and 4 bases respectively, with 10 bases between them. CDR3 sequence: CASSLAAGAGNTIYF. The DNA of the CDR3 is TGTGCCAGCAGCTTAGCGGCTGGGGCCGGAAACACCATATATTTT.

The V and J genes are TRBV7-9 and TRBJ2-7, with a weak D call TRBD2 (5 bases). CDR1 is SEHNR and CDR2 is FQNEAQ in the germline V gene (reference sequence). This CDR3 region has 13 residues. Trimming removed 1 base at V and 6 bases at J, with 10 bases between. The CDR3 region has the DNA TGTGCCAGCAGCTTAGTTAATGGAGGCGAGCAGTACTTC. It encodes CASSLVNGGEQYF.

This clonotype was seen a few times. The rearrangement uses TRBV7-7 and TRBJ1-5; 7 bases map to TRBD1. CDR1 and CDR2 (germline): SSHAT, FNYEAQ (reference sequence). The CDR3 sequence is 16 residues long. The CDR3 bases are TGTGCTAGTGAGCGGGGCCCAGAGACAGGGATGGGGCCCCAGCATTTT. It is translated as CASERGPETGMGPQHF.

In this sample, this clonotype turned up a few times. The V gene is TRBV12-3 or TRBV12-4, the J gene TRBJ1-2; D is undetermined. The V end was cut by 1 base, the J end by 3 bases, with 12 bases between. This CDR3 contains 15 residues. The CDR3 here is CASSLGGNGDYGYTF. CDR3 coding DNA: TGTGCCAGCAGTTTAGGGGGAAACGGAGACTATGGCTACACCTTC.

The chain recombines TRBV7-6 with TRBJ2-3, with 7 bases lining up with TRBD2. The CDR3 spans 16 residues. Trimming cost V 5 bases and J 1 base; bases outside gene matches: 9. CDR1 is SGHVS and CDR2 is FNYEAQ in the germline V gene. The CDR3 nucleotides read TGTGCCAGCAGCATAAATAGCGGGTCCGGCACAGATACGCAGTATTTT. It codes for CASSINSGSGTDTQYF.